This TCR beta chain was sequenced in a study of blood T cell repertoires in COVID-19. Overall study: Sources were T cells, B-cell-depleted T cells, or PBMCs; the material itself was cDNA or gDNA.

Source study methods: Nucleated cell counts were estimated from reference gene primer amplification. The data were produced by immunoSEQ multiplex PCR, yet TCRdb's version contains in-frame clones alone and is incomplete. The V and J calls and clone size are taken from that table; D and trimming were inferred from the DNA. The table includes 300,000 to 450,000 clones, about 87% detected once. Followed longitudinally, the Seattle patients had been enrolled during active infection. V shed 3 bases and J 7 bases; nucleotides not matched to a gene: 9. Looked up from germline, CDR1 is WSHSY and CDR2 is SAAADI. The CDR3 is 14 residues long. This clone was found a few times.

The sample consisted of peripheral blood. The origin of this receptor is a woman aged 55-70 years with COVID-19, enrolled during active disease. The chain links TRBV10-2 to TRBJ2-7; 7 nucleotides agree with TRBD1. CDR3 sequence: CASSDSPGGQEQYF. CDR3 bases: TGCGCCAGCAGTGATTCCCCAGGGGGTCAGGAGCAGTACTTC.